The source of this TCR beta chain is a study of OX40 agonist ivuxolimab in advanced cancers. Study-wide context: Ivuxolimab was a fully human IgG2 agonistic monoclonal antibody targeting the costimulatory receptor OX40 (CD134). Intravenous ivuxolimab was administered to patients every 2 weeks at six dose levels: 0.01, 0.1, 0.3, 1.5, 3 and 10 mg/kg. Of the 50 to 55 dose-escalation patients, hepatocellular carcinoma was present in approximately 20, melanoma in around 15, renal cell carcinoma in 9 and head and neck cancer in 9. A male proportion of roughly 85% and a mean age of about 60 years, ranging from 23 to 79, were recorded for the dose-escalation cohort. Prior anti-PD-1, anti-PD-L1 or anti-CTLA-4 therapy was permitted, and checkpoint inhibitors had been received by more than 35% of dose-escalation patients. Partial responses occurred in three dose-escalation patients, of whom one had hepatocellular carcinoma and two had cutaneous melanoma. The purpose of peripheral TCRbeta sequencing was to test whether ivuxolimab changed TCR sequence diversity and led to clonal T-cell expansion. The monotherapy dose-escalation portion (N of about 52 patients) of the phase I ivuxolimab trial is reported in the paper.

Genomic DNA was extracted from sorted cells for sequencing of the TCRbeta CDR3 region. TCRbeta CDR3 regions were sequenced using the immunoSEQ Assay. What TCRdb holds here is the immuneACCESS table cut down to in-frame rearrangements. Part of the clones is not present; checked against another copy, under half of the missing clones reflect an unresolved V gene, and the others are unexplained. The sample contains tens of thousands of clones, nearly 90% of them found a single time. The ten largest clones take up 1.3% of the sample. As concerns this clone: The specificity of this receptor is unknown. One base away there is no much larger clone; base qualities are not given.

The full study reports these points: Which antigens the clonally expanded peripheral T cells were specific for was not determined. Low levels of normalized T-cell clonal expansion were also seen in some nonresponding patients. After ivuxolimab, more expanded clones were found on average in CD8+ T cells than in CD4+ T cells. Partial responders in the 0.1-3.0 mg/kg groups had among the lowest normalized peripheral clonal expansion, especially among CD8+ T cells. At doses of 0.1 to 3.0 mg/kg, clonal expansion of both CD4+ and CD8+ blood T cells was observed from baseline to week 6.

The CDR3 contains 12 residues, cysteine and phenylalanine counted. Only CDR3 DNA remains: 36 bases, in frame from the first base. For CDR1 and CDR2, the germline V gene lists MDHEN and SYDVKM. Trimming takes 3 bases from V and 5 bases from J, and the germline ends sit 4 bases apart. The trial excluded patients who had a history of autoimmune disease or were on systemic immunosuppression. Peripheral blood for TCR sequencing was collected from all dose cohorts at baseline, on cycle 4 day 1, and on cycle 7 day 1. The samples were taken from a phase I, first-in-human, multicenter, open-label dose-escalation trial of ivuxolimab. Adults with locally advanced or metastatic head and neck squamous cell, hepatocellular, melanoma or renal cell carcinoma were enrolled in the trial. Before TCR sequencing, CD4+ and CD8+ T cells were separately sorted from peripheral blood.

Sequencing was performed on CD4+ or CD8+ T cells sorted from blood, taken in a trial of the OX40 agonist ivuxolimab. This receptor was obtained from an adult with an advanced solid tumor such as melanoma, head and neck, liver or kidney cancer. This receptor chain uses TRBV28 and TRBJ1-4, with no confidently assigned D gene. The nucleotide sequence is TGTGCCAGCAGTTTGCAGAATGAAAAACTGTTTTTT. Its protein reads: CASSLQNEKLFF. With all but the CDR3 taken from the reference TRBV28 and TRBJ1-4 genes, the full variable domain is: DVKVTQSSRYLVKRTGEKVFLECVQDMDHENMFWYRQDPGLGLRLIYFSYDVKMKEKGDIPEGYSVSREKKERFSLILESASTNQTSMYLCASSLQNEKLFFGSGTQLSVL.